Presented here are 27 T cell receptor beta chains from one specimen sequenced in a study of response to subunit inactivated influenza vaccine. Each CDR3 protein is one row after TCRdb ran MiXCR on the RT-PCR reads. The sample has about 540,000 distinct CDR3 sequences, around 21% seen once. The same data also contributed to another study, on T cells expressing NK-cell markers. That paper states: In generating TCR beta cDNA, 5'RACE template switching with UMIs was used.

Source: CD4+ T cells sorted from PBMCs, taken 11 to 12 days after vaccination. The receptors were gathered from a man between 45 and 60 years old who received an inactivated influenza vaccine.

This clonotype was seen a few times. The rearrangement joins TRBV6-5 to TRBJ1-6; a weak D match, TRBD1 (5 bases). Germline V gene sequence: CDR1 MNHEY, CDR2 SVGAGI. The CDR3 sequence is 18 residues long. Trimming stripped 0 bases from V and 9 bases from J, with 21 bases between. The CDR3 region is CASSYSTQRAGRSSPLHF. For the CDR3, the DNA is TGTGCCAGCAGTTACTCGACGCAACGGGCGGGACGGAGTTCACCCCTCCACTTT.

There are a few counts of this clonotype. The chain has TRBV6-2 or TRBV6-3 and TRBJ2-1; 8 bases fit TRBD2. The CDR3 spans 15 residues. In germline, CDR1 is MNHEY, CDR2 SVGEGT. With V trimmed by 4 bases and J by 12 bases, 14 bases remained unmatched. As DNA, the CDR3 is TGTGCCAGCAGTTTTCCCGGGACTAGAAAATCCGCGCAGTTCTTC. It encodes CASSFPGTRKSAQFF.

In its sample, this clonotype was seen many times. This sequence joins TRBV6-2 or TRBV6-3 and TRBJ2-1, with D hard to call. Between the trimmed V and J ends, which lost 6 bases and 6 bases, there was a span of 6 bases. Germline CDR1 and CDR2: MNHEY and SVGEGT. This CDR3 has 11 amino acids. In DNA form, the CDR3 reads TGTGCCAGCAGCCGCACCAATGAGCAGTTCTTC. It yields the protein CASSRTNEQFF.

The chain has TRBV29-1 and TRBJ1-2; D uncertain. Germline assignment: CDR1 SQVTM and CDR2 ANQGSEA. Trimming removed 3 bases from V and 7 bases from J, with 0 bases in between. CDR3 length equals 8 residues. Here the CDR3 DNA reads TGCAGCGTTGATGGCTACACCTTC. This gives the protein CSVDGYTF.

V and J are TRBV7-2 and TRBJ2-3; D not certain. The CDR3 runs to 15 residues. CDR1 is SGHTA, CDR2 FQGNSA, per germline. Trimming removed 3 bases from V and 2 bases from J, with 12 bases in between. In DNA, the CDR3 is TGTGCCAGCAGCTTCCAACAGCCGAACACAGATACGCAGTATTTT. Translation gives CASSFQQPNTDTQYF.

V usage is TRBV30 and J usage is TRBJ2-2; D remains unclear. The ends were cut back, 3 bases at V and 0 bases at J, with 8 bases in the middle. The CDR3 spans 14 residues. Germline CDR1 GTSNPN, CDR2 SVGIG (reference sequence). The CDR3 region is CAWRLSPNTGELFF. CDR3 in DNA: TGTGCCTGGAGGCTTAGCCCGAACACCGGGGAGCTGTTTTTT.

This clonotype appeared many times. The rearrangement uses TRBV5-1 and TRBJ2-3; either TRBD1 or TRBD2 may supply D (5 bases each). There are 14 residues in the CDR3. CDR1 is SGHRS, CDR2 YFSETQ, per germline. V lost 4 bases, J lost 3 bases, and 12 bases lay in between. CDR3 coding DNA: TGCGCCAGCAGCCTCAGAGGGGCGACAGATACGCAGTATTTT. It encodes CASSLRGATDTQYF.

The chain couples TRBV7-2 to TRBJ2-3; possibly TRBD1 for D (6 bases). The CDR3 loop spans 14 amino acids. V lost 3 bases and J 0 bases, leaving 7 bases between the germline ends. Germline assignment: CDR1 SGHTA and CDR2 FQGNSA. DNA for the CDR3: TGTGCCAGCAGCTTGGACAGCAGCACAGATACGCAGTATTTT. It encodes CASSLDSSTDTQYF. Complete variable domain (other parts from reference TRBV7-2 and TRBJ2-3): GAGVSQSPSNKVTEKGKDVELRCDPISGHTALYWYRQSLGQGLEFLIYFQGNSAPDKSGLPSDRFSAERTGGSVSTLTIQRTQQEDSAVYLCASSLDSSTDTQYFGPGTRLTVL.

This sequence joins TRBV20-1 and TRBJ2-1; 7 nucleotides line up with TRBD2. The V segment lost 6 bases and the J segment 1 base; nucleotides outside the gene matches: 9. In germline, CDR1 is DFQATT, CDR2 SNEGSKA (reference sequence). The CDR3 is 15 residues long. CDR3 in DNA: TGCAGTGCACCGAGCCCGGGGGGATCCTACAATGAGCAGTTCTTC. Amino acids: CSAPSPGGSYNEQFF.

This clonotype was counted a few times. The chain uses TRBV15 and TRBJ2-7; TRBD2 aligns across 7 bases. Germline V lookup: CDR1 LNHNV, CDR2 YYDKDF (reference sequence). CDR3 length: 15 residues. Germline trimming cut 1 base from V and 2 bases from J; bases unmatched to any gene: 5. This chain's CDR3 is CATSRGLAETYEQYF. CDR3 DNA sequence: TGTGCCACCAGCAGAGGCCTAGCGGAGACCTACGAGCAGTACTTC.

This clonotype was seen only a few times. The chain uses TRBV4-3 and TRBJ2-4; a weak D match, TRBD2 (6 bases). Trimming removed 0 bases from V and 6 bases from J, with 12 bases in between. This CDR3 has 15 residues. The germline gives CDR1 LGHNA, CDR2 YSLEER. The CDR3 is CASSQDLVGGNIQYF. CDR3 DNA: TGCGCCAGCAGCCAAGATCTGGTGGGAGGAAACATTCAGTACTTC.

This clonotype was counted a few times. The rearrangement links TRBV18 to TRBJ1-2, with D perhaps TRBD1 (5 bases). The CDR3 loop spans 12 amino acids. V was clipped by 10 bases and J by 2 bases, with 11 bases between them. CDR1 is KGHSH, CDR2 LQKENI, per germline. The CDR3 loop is CATKGPNYGYTF. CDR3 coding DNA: TGTGCCACCAAGGGGCCCAACTATGGCTACACCTTC.

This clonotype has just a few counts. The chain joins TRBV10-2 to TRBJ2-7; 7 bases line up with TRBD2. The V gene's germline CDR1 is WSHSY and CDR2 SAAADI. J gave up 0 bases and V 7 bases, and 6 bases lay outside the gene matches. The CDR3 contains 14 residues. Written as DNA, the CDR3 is TGCGCCAGCAAACCCGCGGGGGACTCCTACGAGCAGTACTTC. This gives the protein CASKPAGDSYEQYF.

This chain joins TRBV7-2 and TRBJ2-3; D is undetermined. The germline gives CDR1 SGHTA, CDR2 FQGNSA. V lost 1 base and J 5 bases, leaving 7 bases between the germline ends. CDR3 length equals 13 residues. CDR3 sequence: CASSLERKDTQYF. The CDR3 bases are TGTGCCAGCAGCTTAGAGCGAAAAGATACGCAGTATTTT. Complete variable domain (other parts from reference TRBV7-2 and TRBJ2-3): GAGVSQSPSNKVTEKGKDVELRCDPISGHTALYWYRQSLGQGLEFLIYFQGNSAPDKSGLPSDRFSAERTGGSVSTLTIQRTQQEDSAVYLCASSLERKDTQYFGPGTRLTVL.

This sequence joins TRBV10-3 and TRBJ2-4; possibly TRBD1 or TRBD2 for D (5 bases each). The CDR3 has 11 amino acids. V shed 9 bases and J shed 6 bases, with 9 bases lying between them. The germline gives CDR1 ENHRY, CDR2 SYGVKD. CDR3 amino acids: CAIGDLNIQYF. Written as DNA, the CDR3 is TGTGCCATTGGGGACCTAAACATTCAGTACTTC.

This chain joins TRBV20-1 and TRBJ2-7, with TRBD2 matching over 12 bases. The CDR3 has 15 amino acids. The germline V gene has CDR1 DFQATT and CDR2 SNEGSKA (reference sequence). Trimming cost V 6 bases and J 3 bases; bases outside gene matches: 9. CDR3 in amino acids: CSAPTSGSIGYEQYF. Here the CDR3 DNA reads TGCAGTGCGCCGACTAGCGGGAGTATAGGCTACGAGCAGTACTTC.

CDR3 DNA: TGTGCCAGCAGCCAAGGGAATTGGGGTCAGCCCCAGCATTTT. Residues: CASSQGNWGQPQHF. This sequence joins TRBV5-5 and TRBJ1-5; D unclear. This CDR3 contains 14 residues. CDR1 is SGHKS and CDR2 is YYEKEE in the germline V gene (reference sequence). Trimming stripped 4 bases from V and 6 bases from J, with 14 bases between. Full variable domain (missing parts from reference TRBV5-5 and TRBJ1-5): DAGVTQSPTHLIKTRGQQVTLRCSPISGHKSVSWYQQVLGQGPQFIFQYYEKEERGRGNFPDRFSARQFPNYSSELNVNALLLGDSALYLCASSQGNWGQPQHFGDGTRLSIL.

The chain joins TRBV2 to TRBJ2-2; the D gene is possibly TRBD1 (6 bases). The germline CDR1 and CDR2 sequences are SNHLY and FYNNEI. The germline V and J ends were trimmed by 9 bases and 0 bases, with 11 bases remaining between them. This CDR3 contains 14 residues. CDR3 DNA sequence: TGTGCCAGTATGACAGGTCCGAACACCGGGGAGCTGTTTTTT. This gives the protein CASMTGPNTGELFF.

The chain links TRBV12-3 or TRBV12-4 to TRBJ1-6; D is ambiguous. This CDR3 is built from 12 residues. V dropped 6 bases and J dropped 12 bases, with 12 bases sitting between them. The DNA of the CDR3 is TGTGCCAGCAGATCCTATCAGCTACCCCTCCACTTT. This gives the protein CASRSYQLPLHF.

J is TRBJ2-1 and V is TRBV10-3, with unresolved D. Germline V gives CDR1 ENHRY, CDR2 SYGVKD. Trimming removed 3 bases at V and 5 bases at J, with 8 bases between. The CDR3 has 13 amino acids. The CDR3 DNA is TGTGCCATCAGTGACGGGTGGGACAATGAGCAGTTCTTC. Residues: CAISDGWDNEQFF.

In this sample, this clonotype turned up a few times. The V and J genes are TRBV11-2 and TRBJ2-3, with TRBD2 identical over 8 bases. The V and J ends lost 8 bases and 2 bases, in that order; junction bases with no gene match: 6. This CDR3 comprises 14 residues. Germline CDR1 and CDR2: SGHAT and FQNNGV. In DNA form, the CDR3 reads TGTGCCAGCGCCCGGGGGGGGTCCACAGATACGCAGTATTTT. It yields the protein CASARGGSTDTQYF.

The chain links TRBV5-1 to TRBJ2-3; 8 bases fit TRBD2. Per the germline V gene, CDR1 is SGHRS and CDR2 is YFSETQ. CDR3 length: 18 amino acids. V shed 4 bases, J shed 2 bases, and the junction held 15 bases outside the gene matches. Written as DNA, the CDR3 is TGCGCCAGCAGCCGGGGGGGGAATTCCGGGGCATTCACAGATACGCAGTATTTT. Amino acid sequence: CASSRGGNSGAFTDTQYF.

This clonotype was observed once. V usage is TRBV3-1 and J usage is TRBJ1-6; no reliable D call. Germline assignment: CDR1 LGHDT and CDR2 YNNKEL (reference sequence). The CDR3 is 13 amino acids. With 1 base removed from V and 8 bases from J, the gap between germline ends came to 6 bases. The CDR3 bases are TGTGCCAGCAGCCAAGGGTTTCATTCACCCCTCCACTTT. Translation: CASSQGFHSPLHF.

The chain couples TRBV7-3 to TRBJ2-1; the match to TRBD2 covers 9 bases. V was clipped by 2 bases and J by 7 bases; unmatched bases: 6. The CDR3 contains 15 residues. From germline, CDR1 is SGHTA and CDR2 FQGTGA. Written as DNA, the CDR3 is TGTGCCAGCAGCTTAGCGGCTAGCGGGATGAATGAGCAGTTCTTC. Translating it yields CASSLAASGMNEQFF.

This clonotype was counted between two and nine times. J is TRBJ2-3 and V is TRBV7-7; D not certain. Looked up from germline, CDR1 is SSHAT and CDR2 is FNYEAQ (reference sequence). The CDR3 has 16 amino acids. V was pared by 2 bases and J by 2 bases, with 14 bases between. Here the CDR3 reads CASSLLPTPFTDTQYF. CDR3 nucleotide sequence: TGTGCCAGCAGCTTATTGCCTACCCCTTTCACAGATACGCAGTATTTT.

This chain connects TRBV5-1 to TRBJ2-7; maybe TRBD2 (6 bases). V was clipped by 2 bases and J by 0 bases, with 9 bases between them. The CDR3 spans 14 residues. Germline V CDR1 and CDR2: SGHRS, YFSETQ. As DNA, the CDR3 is TGCGCCAGCAGCTTAGGACTACCCTCCTACGAGCAGTACTTC. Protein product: CASSLGLPSYEQYF. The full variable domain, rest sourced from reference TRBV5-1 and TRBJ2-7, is KAGVTQTPRYLIKTRGQQVTLSCSPISGHRSVSWYQQTPGQGLQFLFEYFSETQRNKGNFPGRFSGRQFSNSRSEMNVSTLELGDSALYLCASSLGLPSYEQYFGPGTRLTVT.

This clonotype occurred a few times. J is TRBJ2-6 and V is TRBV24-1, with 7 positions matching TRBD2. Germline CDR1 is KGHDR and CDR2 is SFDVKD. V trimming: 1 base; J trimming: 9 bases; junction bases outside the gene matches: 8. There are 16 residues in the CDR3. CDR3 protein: CATSDFVPGGINVLTF. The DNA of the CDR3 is TGTGCCACCAGTGATTTTGTGCCGGGGGGTATCAACGTCCTGACTTTC.